This section outlines one T cell receptor (beta chain) sequence together with its context. The antigen is unknown. In the same sample, other DNA sequences code for this CDR3. Using immunoSEQ multiplex PCR, the repertoire was profiled, and TCRdb retains in-frame clones only, with some absent. Here the sample spans millions of clones, about 95% being singletons. The data are from a study of shared clonotypes between healthy human individuals. Positively selected for CCR7, the CD45RO-negative cells used as naive CD8 cells excluded terminally differentiated effector memory CD45RA+ cells. Deletions cut 2 bases from V and 3 bases from J, with 8 bases between. The CDR3 totals 14 residues. Germline V gives CDR1 LNHDA, CDR2 SQIVND (reference sequence). Whole-study findings and limits: Sequencing depth was expected to affect clonotype sharing among donors. Sharing across four donors was highest in naive CD4 (approximately 5%) and lowest in memory CD8 (about 0.4%).

The gene calls are TRBV19 and TRBJ1-5; D is unclear. This TCR was recovered from a man aged 18 to 30 in good health. The material sequenced was naive CD8+ T cells sorted from blood. The CDR3 reads CASSIRDYNQPQHF. The CDR3 coding sequence is TGTGCCAGTAGTATAAGGGATTACAATCAGCCCCAGCATTTT.